This entry lists 5 T cell receptor beta chains sequenced from one sample in a study of control samples from healthy donors and cancer patients. TCRdb's copy holds only in-frame clones and misses some; the assay was immunoSEQ multiplex PCR. The data contain around 180,000 clones, 91% of them seen just once; the ten biggest clones take up roughly 2%. The sequencing sample was made of blood. Receptors were obtained from a woman between 40 and 55 years old in good health.

The V gene is TRBV7-8, the J gene TRBJ1-1, with unresolved D. This CDR3 contains 14 residues. V was shortened by 1 base and J by 1 base, with 7 bases between the two germline ends. The germline V gene has CDR1 SGHVS and CDR2 FQNEAQ. The DNA of the CDR3 is TGTGCCAGCAGCTTAGAGTCACCGAACACTGAAGCTTTCTTT. The encoded protein is CASSLESPNTEAFF.

This CDR3 is CASSPRAFYEQYF. CDR3 bases: TGTGCCAGCAGTCCCAGGGCTTTCTACGAGCAGTACTTC. This sequence joins TRBV12-3 or TRBV12-4 and TRBJ2-7; D might be TRBD1 (5 bases). CDR3 size: 13 residues. The V end was cut by 5 bases, the J end by 3 bases, with 11 bases between.

The V call is TRBV6-5, the J call TRBJ1-4, with a tentative D call TRBD1 (6 bases). Germline V CDR1 and CDR2: MNHEY, SVGAGI. The CDR3 sequence is 15 residues long. Trimming removed 8 bases at V and 2 bases at J, with 15 bases between. The CDR3 protein is CASRDNRGTNEKLFF. In DNA, the CDR3 is TGTGCCAGCCGGGACAACCGCGGCACTAATGAAAAACTGTTTTTT.

This rearrangement joins TRBV19 to TRBJ2-2; D gene unclear. Germline assignment: CDR1 LNHDA and CDR2 SQIVND (reference sequence). The CDR3 covers 14 residues. The V end lost 3 bases, the J end lost 0 bases, and 5 bases lay between the germline ends. Here the CDR3 reads CASSMAANTGELFF. As DNA, the CDR3 is TGTGCCAGTAGTATGGCAGCGAACACCGGGGAGCTGTTTTTT. Using reference TRBV19 and TRBJ2-2 for the parts outside the CDR3, the full variable domain is DGGITQSPKYLFRKEGQNVTLSCEQNLNHDAMYWYRQDPGQGLRLIYYSQIVNDFQKGDIAEGYSVSREKKESFPLTVTSAQKNPTAFYLCASSMAANTGELFFGEGSRLTVL.

The chain links TRBV27 to TRBJ1-3, with a possible D match to TRBD1 (6 bases). CDR1 MNHEY and CDR2 SMNVEV come from the germline V gene (reference sequence). This CDR3 region has 14 residues. V was shortened by 3 bases and J by 2 bases, with 8 bases between the two germline ends. This CDR3 reads CASSFGGPGNTIYF. In DNA, the CDR3 is TGTGCCAGCAGTTTTGGGGGGCCTGGAAACACCATATATTTT.